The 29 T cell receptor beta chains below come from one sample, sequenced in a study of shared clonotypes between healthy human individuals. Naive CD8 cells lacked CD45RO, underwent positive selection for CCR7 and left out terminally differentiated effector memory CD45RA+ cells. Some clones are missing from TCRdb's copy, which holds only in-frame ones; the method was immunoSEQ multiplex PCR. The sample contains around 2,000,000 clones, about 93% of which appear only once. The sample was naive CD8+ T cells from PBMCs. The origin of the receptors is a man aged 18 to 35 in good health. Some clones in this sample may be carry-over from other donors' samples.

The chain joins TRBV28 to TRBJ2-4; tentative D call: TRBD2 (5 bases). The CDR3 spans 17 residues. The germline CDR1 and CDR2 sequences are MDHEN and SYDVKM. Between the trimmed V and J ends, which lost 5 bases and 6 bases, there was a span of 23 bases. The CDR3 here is CASSGYKPQRERNIQYF. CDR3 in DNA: TGTGCCAGCAGTGGGTACAAGCCCCAGAGGGAACGAAACATTCAGTACTTC.

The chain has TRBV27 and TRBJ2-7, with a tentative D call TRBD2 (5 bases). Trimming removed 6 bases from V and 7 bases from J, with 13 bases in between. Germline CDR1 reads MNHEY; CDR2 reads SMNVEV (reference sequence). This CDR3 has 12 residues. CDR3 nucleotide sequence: TGTGCCAGCAGCCCAATAACGGGGGAGCAGTACTTC. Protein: CASSPITGEQYF.

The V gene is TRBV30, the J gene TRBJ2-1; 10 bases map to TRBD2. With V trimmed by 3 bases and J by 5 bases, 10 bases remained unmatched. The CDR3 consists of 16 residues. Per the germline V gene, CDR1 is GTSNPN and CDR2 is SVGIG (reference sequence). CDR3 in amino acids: CAWRAPSGRAHNEQFF. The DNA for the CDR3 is TGTGCCTGGAGGGCACCGAGCGGGAGGGCCCACAATGAGCAGTTCTTC.

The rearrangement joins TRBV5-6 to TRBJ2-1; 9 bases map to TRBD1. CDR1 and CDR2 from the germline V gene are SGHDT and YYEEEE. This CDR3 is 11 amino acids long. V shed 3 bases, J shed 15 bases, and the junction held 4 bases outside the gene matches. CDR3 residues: CASSSTGGMFF. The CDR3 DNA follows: TGTGCCAGCAGCTCTACAGGGGGCATGTTCTTC.

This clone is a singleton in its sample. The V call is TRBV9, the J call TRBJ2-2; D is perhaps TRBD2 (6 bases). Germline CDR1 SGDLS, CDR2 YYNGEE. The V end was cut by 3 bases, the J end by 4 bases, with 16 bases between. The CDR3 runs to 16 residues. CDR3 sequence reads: CASSARGISGTGELFF. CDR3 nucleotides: TGTGCCAGCAGCGCCCGGGGGATTAGCGGCACCGGGGAGCTGTTTTTT.

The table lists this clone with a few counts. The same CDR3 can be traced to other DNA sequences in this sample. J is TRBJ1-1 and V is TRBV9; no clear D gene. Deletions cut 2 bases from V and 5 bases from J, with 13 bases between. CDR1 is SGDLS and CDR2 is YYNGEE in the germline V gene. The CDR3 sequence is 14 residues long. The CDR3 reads CASSVGRVGTEAFF. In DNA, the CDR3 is TGTGCCAGCAGCGTTGGTCGGGTTGGGACTGAAGCTTTCTTT.

The CDR3 sequence is CASSFIRGRDAEAFF. Written as DNA, the CDR3 is TGTGCCAGCAGCTTTATCAGGGGCCGAGACGCTGAAGCTTTCTTT. V gene TRBV7-9 combines with J gene TRBJ1-1; D perhaps matches TRBD1 (6 bases). V was pared by 3 bases and J by 6 bases, with 17 bases between. The CDR3 is 15 residues long. The V gene's germline CDR1 is SEHNR and CDR2 FQNEAQ (reference sequence). The full variable domain, rest sourced from reference TRBV7-9 and TRBJ1-1, is DTGVSQNPRHKITKRGQNVTFRCDPISEHNRLYWYRQTLGQGPEFLTYFQNEAQLEKSRLLSDRFSAERPKGSFSTLEIQRTEQGDSAMYLCASSFIRGRDAEAFFGQGTRLTVV.

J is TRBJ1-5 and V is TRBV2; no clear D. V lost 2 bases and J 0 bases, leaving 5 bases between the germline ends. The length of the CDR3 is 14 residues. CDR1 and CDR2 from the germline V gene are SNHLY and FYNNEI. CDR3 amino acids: CASSEQYSNQPQHF. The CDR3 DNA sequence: TGTGCCAGCAGTGAACAGTATAGCAATCAGCCCCAGCATTTT.

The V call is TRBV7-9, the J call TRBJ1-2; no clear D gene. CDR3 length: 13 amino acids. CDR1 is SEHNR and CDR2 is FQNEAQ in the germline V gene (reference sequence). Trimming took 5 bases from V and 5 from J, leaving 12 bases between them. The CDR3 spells CASSPSRTYGYTF. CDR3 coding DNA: TGTGCCAGCAGCCCGTCACGGACTTATGGCTACACCTTC.

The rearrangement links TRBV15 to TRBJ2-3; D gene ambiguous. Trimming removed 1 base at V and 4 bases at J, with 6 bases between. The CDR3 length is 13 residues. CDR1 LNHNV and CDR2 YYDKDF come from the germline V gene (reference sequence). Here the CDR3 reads CATSRVDPDTQYF. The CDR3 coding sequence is TGTGCCACCAGCAGAGTAGACCCAGATACGCAGTATTTT.

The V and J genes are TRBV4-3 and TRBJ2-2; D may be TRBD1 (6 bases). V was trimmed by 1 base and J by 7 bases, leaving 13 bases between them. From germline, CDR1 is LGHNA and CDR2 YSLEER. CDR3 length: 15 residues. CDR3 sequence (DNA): TGCGCCAGCAGCCAAGCCCAGGGGAGTAGCGGGGAGCTGTTTTTT. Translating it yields CASSQAQGSSGELFF.

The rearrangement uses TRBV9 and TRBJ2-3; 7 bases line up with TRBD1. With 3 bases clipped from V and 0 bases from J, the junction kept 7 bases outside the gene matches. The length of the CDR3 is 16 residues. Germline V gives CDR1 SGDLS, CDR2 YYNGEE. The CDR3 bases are TGTGCCAGCAGCGAAAGAGGGGGCGGGAGCACAGATACGCAGTATTTT. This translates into CASSERGGGSTDTQYF.

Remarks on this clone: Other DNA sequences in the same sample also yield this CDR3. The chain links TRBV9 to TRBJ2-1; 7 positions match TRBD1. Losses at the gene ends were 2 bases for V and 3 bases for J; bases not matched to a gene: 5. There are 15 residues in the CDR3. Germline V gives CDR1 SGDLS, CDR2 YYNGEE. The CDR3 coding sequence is TGTGCCAGCAGCGTGGGGGACAGCAGCTACAATGAGCAGTTCTTC. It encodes CASSVGDSSYNEQFF.

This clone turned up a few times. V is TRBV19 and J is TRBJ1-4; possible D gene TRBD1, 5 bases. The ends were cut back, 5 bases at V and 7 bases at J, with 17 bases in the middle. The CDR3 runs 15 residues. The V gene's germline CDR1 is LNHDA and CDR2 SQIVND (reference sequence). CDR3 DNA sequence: TGTGCCAGTAGTGAGAGGGACGGAGCAGGTGAAAAACTGTTTTTT. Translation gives CASSERDGAGEKLFF. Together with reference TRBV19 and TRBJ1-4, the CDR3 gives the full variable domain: DGGITQSPKYLFRKEGQNVTLSCEQNLNHDAMYWYRQDPGQGLRLIYYSQIVNDFQKGDIAEGYSVSREKKESFPLTVTSAQKNPTAFYLCASSERDGAGEKLFFGSGTQLSVL.

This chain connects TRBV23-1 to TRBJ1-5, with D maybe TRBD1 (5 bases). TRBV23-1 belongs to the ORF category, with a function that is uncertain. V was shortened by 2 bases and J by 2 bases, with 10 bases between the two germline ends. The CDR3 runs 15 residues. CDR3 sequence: CASSQGDAGNQPQHF. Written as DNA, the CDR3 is TGCGCCAGCAGTCAAGGGGACGCGGGCAATCAGCCCCAGCATTTT.

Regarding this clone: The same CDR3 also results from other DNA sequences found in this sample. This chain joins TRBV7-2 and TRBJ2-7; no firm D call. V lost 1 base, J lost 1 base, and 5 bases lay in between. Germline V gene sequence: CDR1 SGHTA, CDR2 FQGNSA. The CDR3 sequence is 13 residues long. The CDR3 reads CASSLDRSYEQYF. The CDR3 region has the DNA TGTGCCAGCAGCTTAGATCGGTCCTACGAGCAGTACTTC.

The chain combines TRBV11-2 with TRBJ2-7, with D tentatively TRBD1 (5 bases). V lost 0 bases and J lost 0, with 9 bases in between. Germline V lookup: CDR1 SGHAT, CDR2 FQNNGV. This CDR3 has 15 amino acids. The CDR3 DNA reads TGTGCCAGCAGCTTAGATCCAGACAGCTCCTACGAGCAGTACTTC. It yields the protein CASSLDPDSSYEQYF.

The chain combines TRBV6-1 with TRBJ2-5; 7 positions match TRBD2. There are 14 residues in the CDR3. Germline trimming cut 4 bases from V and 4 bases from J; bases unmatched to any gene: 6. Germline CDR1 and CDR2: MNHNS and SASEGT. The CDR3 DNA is TGTGCCAGCAGTGCCATGGGGGGGGGAGAGACCCAGTACTTC. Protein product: CASSAMGGGETQYF.

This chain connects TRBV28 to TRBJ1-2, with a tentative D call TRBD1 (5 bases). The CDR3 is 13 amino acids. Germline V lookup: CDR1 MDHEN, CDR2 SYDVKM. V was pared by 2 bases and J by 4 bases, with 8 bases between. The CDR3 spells CASSLGRVYGYTF. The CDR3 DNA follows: TGTGCCAGCAGTTTAGGCAGGGTCTATGGCTACACCTTC.

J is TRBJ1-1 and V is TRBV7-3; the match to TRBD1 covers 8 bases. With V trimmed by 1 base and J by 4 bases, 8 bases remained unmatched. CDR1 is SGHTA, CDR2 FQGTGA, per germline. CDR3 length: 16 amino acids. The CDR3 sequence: CASSLSPTGVSTEAFF. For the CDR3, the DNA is TGTGCCAGCAGCTTAAGCCCGACAGGGGTGAGCACTGAAGCTTTCTTT. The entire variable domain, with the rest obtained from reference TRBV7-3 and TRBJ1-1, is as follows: GAGVSQTPSNKVTEKGKYVELRCDPISGHTALYWYRQSLGQGPEFLIYFQGTGAADDSGLPNDRFFAVRPEGSVSTLKIQRTERGDSAVYLCASSLSPTGVSTEAFFGQGTRLTVV.

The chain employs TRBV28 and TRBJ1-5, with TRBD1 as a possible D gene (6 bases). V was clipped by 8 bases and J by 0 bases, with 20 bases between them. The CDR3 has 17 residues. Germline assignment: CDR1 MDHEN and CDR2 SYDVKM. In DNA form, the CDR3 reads TGTGCCAGCGGGGTATATACCGGGACATATAGCAATCAGCCCCAGCATTTT. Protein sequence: CASGVYTGTYSNQPQHF. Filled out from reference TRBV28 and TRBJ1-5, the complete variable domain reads DVKVTQSSRYLVKRTGEKVFLECVQDMDHENMFWYRQDPGLGLRLIYFSYDVKMKEKGDIPEGYSVSREKKERFSLILESASTNQTSMYLCASGVYTGTYSNQPQHFGDGTRLSIL.

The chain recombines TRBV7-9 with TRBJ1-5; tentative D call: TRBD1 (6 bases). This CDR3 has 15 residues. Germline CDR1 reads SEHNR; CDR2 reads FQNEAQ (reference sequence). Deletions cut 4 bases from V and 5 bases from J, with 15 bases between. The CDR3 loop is CASSSPVGGDQPQHF. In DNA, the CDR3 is TGTGCCAGCAGCTCCCCTGTGGGGGGCGATCAGCCCCAGCATTTT.

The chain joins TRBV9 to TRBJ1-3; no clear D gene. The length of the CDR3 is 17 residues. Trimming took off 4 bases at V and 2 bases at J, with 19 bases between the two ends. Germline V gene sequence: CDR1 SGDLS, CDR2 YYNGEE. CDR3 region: CASSLQGGHRPGNTIYF. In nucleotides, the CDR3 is TGTGCCAGCAGCTTACAAGGCGGCCACCGGCCTGGAAACACCATATATTTT.

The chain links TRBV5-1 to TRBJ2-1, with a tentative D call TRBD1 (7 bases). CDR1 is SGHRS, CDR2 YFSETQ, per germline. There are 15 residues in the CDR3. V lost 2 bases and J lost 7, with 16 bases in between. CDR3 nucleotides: TGCGCCAGCAGCTTACTAGACCCAGGGGGGAATGAGCAGTTCTTC. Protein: CASSLLDPGGNEQFF.

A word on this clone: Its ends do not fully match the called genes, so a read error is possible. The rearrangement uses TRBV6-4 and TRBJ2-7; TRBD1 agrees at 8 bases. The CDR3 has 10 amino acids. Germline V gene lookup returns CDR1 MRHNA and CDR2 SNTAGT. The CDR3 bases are TGTGCCAGAGGGACAGGTCGGACGAGCTTC. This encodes CARGTGRTSF.

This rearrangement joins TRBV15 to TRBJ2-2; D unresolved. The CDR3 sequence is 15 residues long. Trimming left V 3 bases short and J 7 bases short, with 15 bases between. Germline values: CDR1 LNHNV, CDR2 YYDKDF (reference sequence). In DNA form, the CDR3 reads TGTGCCACCAGCAGCCCATTTAGTGGTAGCGGGGAGCTGTTTTTT. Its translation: CATSSPFSGSGELFF.

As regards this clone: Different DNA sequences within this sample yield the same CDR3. DNA of the CDR3: TGTGCCAGCAGCTTAGACCGGGACAGGAGTTCCTACGAGCAGTACTTC. It specifies CASSLDRDRSSYEQYF. This sequence joins TRBV7-6 and TRBJ2-7, with 8 bases lining up with TRBD1. This CDR3 is built from 16 residues. Germline V CDR1 and CDR2: SGHVS, FNYEAQ. Trimming cost V 1 base and J 1 base; bases outside gene matches: 6.

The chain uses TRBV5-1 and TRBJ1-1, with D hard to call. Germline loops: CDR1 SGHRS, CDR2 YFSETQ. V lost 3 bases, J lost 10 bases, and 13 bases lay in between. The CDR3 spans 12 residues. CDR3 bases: TGCGCCAGCAGCTCCGAGGGAGAAGGAGCTTTCTTT. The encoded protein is CASSSEGEGAFF.

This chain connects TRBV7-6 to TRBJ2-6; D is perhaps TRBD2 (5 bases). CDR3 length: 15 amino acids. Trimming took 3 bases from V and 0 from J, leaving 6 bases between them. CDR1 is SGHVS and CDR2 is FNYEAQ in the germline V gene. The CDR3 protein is CASSFGVSGANVLTF. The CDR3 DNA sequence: TGTGCCAGCAGCTTCGGGGTCTCTGGGGCCAACGTCCTGACTTTC.